The sequence of this TCR beta chain was determined in a study of cytomegalovirus exposure and HLA in healthy donors. V trimming: 2 bases; J trimming: 7 bases; junction bases outside the gene matches: 10. This CDR3 region has 17 residues. The V gene's germline CDR1 is SGDLS and CDR2 YYNGEE. The PCR employed 60 Vbeta primers together with 13 Jbeta primers. Profiled with immunoSEQ multiplex PCR; TCRdb holds only in-frame clones, not every one. The sample carries 150,000 to 200,000 clones, approximately 85% recorded once. The chain employs TRBV9 and TRBJ1-6; 9 bases align to TRBD1. Sequencing was done on a sample of PBMCs. The sequence came from a man aged 18 to 30 in good health and CMV-seropositive. The CDR3 nucleotides read TGTGCCAGCAGCGTTCATGGACAGGGGATTCAGAATTCACCCCTCCACTTT. Translated, it gives CASSVHGQGIQNSPLHF.